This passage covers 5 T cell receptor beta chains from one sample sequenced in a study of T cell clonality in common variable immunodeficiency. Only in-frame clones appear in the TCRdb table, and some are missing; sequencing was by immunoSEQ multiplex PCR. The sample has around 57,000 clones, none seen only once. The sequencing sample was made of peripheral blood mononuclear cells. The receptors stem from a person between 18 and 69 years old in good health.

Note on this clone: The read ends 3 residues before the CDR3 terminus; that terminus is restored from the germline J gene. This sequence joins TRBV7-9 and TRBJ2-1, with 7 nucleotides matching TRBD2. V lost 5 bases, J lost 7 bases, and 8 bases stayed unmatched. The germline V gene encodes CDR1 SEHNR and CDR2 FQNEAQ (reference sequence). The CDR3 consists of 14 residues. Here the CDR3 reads CASSPMGGVNEQFF. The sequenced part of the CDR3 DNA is TGTGCCAGCAGCCCAATGGGGGGGGTAAATGAG.

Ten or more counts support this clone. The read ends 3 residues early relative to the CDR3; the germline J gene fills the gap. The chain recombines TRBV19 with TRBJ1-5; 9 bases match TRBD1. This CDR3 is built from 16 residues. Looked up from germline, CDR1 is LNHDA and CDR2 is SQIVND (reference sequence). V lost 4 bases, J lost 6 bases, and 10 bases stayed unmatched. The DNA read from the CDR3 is TGTGCCAGTAGTAAATGGGGACAGGGCAGGGGTCAGCCC. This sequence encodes CASSKWGQGRGQP. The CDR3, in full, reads CASSKWGQGRGQPQHF. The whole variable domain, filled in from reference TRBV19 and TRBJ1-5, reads DGGITQSPKYLFRKEGQNVTLSCEQNLNHDAMYWYRQDPGQGLRLIYYSQIVNDFQKGDIAEGYSVSREKKESFPLTVTSAQKNPTAFYLCASSKWGQGRGQPQHFGDGTRLSIL.

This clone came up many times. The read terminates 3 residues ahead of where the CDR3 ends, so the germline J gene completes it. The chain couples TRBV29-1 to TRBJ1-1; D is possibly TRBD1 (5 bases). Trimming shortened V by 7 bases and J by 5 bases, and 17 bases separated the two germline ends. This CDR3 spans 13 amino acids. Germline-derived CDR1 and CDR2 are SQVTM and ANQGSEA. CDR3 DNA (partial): TGCAGCGCAATCAGGGTTGATGGGACTGAA. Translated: CSAIRVDGTE. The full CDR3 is CSAIRVDGTEAFF.

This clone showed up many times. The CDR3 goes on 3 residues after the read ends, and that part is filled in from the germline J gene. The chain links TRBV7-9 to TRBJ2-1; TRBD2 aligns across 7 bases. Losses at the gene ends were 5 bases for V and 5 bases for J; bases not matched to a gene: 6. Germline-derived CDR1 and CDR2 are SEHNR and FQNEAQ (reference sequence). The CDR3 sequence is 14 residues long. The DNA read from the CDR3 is TGTGCCAGCAGCCTGGGGGGGATACACAATGAG. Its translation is CASSLGGIHNE. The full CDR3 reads CASSLGGIHNEQFF.

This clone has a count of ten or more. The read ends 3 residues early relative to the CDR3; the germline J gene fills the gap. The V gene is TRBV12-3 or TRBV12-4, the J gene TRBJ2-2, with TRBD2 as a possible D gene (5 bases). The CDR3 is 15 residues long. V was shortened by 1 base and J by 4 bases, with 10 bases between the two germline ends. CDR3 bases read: TGTGCCAGCAGTTTAGGGACTCCAGTCACCGGGGAG. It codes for CASSLGTPVTGE. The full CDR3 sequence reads CASSLGTPVTGELFF.